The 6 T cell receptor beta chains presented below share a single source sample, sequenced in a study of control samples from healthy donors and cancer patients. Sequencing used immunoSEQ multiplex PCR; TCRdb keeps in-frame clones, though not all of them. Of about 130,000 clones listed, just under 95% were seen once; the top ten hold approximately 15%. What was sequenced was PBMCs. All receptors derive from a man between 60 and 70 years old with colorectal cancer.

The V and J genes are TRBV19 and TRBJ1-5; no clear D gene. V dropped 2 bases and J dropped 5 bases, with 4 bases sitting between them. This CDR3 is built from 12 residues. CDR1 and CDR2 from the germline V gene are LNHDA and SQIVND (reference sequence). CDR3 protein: CASSIRDQPQHF. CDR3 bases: TGTGCCAGTAGTATACGAGATCAGCCCCAGCATTTT.

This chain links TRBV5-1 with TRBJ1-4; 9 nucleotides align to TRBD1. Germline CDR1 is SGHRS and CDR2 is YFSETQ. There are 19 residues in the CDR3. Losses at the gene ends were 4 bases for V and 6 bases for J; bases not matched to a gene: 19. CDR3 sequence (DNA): TGCGCCAGCAGCCGAGGTCCCGGGACAGGGAAGGGGGGCGATGAAAAACTGTTTTTT. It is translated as CASSRGPGTGKGGDEKLFF.

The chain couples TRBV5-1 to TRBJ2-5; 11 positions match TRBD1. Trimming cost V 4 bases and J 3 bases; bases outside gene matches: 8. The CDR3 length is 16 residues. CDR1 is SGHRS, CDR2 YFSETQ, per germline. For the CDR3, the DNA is TGCGCCAGCAGCGCCGGACAGGGGGCGGACAAAGAGACCCAGTACTTC. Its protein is CASSAGQGADKETQYF.

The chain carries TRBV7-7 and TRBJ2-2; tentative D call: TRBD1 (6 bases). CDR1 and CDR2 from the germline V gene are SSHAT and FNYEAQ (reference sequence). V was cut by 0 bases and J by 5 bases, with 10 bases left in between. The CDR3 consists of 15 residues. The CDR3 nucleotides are TGTGCCAGCAGCTTAGCGGGGGCCTGGACCGGGGAGCTGTTTTTT. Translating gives CASSLAGAWTGELFF.

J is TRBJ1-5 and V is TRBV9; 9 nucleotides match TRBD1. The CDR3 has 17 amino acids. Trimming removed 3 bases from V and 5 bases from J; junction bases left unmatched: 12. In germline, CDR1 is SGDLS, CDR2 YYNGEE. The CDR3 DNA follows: TGTGCCAGCAGCGCCCTTACCGGGACAGGGAGGTATCAGCCCCAGCATTTT. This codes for CASSALTGTGRYQPQHF.

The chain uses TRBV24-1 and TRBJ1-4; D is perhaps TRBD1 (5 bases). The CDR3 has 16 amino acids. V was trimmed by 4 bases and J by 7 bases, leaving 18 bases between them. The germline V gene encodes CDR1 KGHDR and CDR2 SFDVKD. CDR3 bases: TGTGCCACCAGTGAGCCATCGGGGGAAGGCGGTGAAAAACTGTTTTTT. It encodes CATSEPSGEGGEKLFF.